The TCR beta chain under discussion was sequenced for a study of cytomegalovirus exposure and HLA in healthy donors. Looking at the study overall: Later analysis reported that the roughly 120 validation repertoires shared the platform of the 600 to 750 first-cohort repertoires.

Germline values: CDR1 MDHEN, CDR2 SYDVKM. There are 14 residues in the CDR3. Trimming took 2 bases from V and 7 from J; bases not matched to a gene: 4. Sequencing used immunoSEQ multiplex PCR; TCRdb keeps in-frame clones, though not all of them. The sample has about 200,000 clones, 65% to 90% seen once. The receptor was isolated from a woman aged 25 to 39 in good health and CMV-seropositive. The chain recombines TRBV28 with TRBJ2-2; 7 bases are a match to TRBD1. Specimen: PBMCs. CDR3 DNA: TGTGCCAGCAGTTTAACTCAGGGGGACGGGGAGCTGTTTTTT. Translated, it gives CASSLTQGDGELFF.